This is a list of T cell receptor beta chains from one sample in a study of T cells after yellow fever vaccination. TCRdb re-derived calls from the 5' RACE reads in MiXCR, one entry per CDR3 protein. The sample contains some 260,000 distinct CDR3 sequences, around 4.9% of which appear only once. This specimen was CD4+ T cells sorted from PBMCs, taken on the day of the yellow fever booster vaccination. These receptors were taken from a man younger than 35 who received the YFV17D yellow fever vaccine. The CDR3 runs from the conserved cysteine through the conserved F or W.

cdr3_aa v_call
CASSSGTENTEAFF TRBV7-9
CASRIVMNTEAFF TRBV6-1
CASSAGGGGQPQHF TRBV5-4
CASSFNPEYYGYTF TRBV12-3/TRBV12-4
CASSLSLPPQASSF TRBV12-3/TRBV12-4
CASSVEQETQYF TRBV9
CASSNNGQGADTQYF TRBV5-1
CASSSGGTAGETQYF TRBV6-6
CASSYLLTGLNSPLHF TRBV6-5
CASSSSGTGLYTEAFF TRBV28
CASSLDFPSDGELFF TRBV5-1
CSAREGGDTEAFF TRBV20-1
CATSDSGHDEQFF TRBV24-1
CAWRSGYYNEQFF TRBV30